The sequence of this T cell receptor beta chain was determined in a study of T-cell reconstitution after alpha-beta-depleted transplantation in children. V lost 0 bases and J 4 bases, leaving 6 bases between the germline ends. The CDR3 is 14 amino acids. Per germline, CDR1 SEHNR and CDR2 FQNEAQ (reference sequence). This clonotype showed up many times. The TCRbeta library incorporated unique molecular identifiers. TCRdb recomputed calls from the PCR reads with MiXCR, one row per CDR3 protein. Among approximately 44,000 distinct CDR3 sequences, roughly 5% were seen once, and the ten largest hold around 30%.

This sequence was found in a female patient between 2 and 15 years old who had a stem cell transplant for aplastic anemia, so the T cells may come from the graft donor. The sample here was PBMCs, mostly from graft donor cells, taken 60 days after TCRalphabeta/CD19-depleted stem cell transplant. This chain links TRBV7-9 with TRBJ2-2; no firm D call. The CDR3 sequence: CASSLATVTGELFF. CDR3 in DNA: TGTGCCAGCAGCTTAGCCACGGTCACCGGGGAGCTGTTTTTT.